This T cell receptor beta chain was sequenced in a study of blood T cell repertoires in COVID-19. Profiling relied on immunoSEQ multiplex PCR, and the TCRdb table lists in-frame clones only, not all of them. Of about 250,000 clones in the sample, roughly 91% were seen once. Participants came from fewer than 25 US areas, aged roughly 18 to 89 years. The sequenced sample consisted of PBMCs or T cells enriched from blood (not recorded which). The sequence was obtained from a man aged 35-49 years who had recovered from COVID-19.

The DNA for the CDR3 is TGTGCCAGCAGCCTAAGGACTAGAGCCTACAATGAGCAGTTCTTC. It encodes CASSLRTRAYNEQFF. The V and J genes are TRBV11-2 and TRBJ2-1; 7 bases are shared with TRBD2. CDR1 and CDR2 (germline): SGHAT, FQNNGV. The CDR3 covers 15 residues. Losses at the gene ends were 5 bases for V and 2 bases for J; bases not matched to a gene: 6.